Below are 19 T cell receptor beta chains sequenced from a single sample in a study of blood T cells in healthy people across ages. Through a sample-barcoded 5' primer and a J-beta primer mix, a second PCR was run for roughly 7 to 11 cycles. TCRdb used MiXCR to reprocess the 5' RACE reads, holding one entry per CDR3 protein. Here the sample spans around 800,000 distinct CDR3 sequences, roughly 26% being singletons. These data were likewise used in another study, on T cells of mothers and their children.

The sample comprised blood. All receptors come from a boy younger than 18 in good health.

This clonotype came up a few times. This sequence joins TRBV5-1 and TRBJ2-1; 7 bases are a match to TRBD1. There are 14 residues in the CDR3. In germline, CDR1 is SGHRS, CDR2 YFSETQ. The trim removed 2 bases at V and 15 bases at J, leaving 14 bases unmatched. Written as DNA, the CDR3 is TGCGCCAGCAGCTTACAAACCGGGACAGCTGTCCCGTTCTTC. Protein product: CASSLQTGTAVPFF. The full variable domain, completed using reference TRBV5-1 and TRBJ2-1, is KAGVTQTPRYLIKTRGQQVTLSCSPISGHRSVSWYQQTPGQGLQFLFEYFSETQRNKGNFPGRFSGRQFSNSRSEMNVSTLELGDSALYLCASSLQTGTAVPFFGPGTRLTVL.

The rearrangement links TRBV10-3 to TRBJ2-7, with D possibly TRBD1 on 5 matching bases. The J call may be faulty, since TRBJ2-1 better matches the DNA end. The germline V gene has CDR1 ENHRY and CDR2 SYGVKD. The CDR3 runs to 14 residues. The CDR3 spells CAIIESDSYNEQFF. CDR3 DNA sequence: TGTGCCATCATCGAATCTGACAGCTACAATGAGCAGTTCTTC.

This clonotype showed up just a few times. J is TRBJ1-1 and V is TRBV10-3; TRBD1 is a possible D gene (5 bases). The germline V gene has CDR1 ENHRY and CDR2 SYGVKD. The CDR3 is 14 amino acids. V lost 7 bases and J lost 5, with 17 bases in between. The CDR3 DNA sequence: TGTGCCATCACGGGGACCCAAAGAGGGACTGAAGCTTTCTTT. Protein product: CAITGTQRGTEAFF.

This clonotype was seen a handful of times. This chain links TRBV7-9 with TRBJ2-7; 8 bases agree with TRBD2. Per germline, CDR1 SEHNR and CDR2 FQNEAQ (reference sequence). The CDR3 is 14 residues long. After removal of 5 bases from V and 6 bases from J, the junction contained 9 bases not matched to a gene. The CDR3 nucleotides read TGTGCCAGCAGCCTCCGAACGGGGGGGCGCGAGCAGTACTTC. Protein: CASSLRTGGREQYF.

The gene calls are TRBV2 and TRBJ2-1, with a weak D call TRBD2 (5 bases). Germline-derived CDR1 and CDR2 are SNHLY and FYNNEI. Trimming shortened V by 4 bases and J by 1 base, and 11 bases separated the two germline ends. This CDR3 has 15 amino acids. CDR3 sequence (DNA): TGTGCCAGCAGTGGGGGAACGGGGTCCTACAATGAGCAGTTCTTC. Encoded protein: CASSGGTGSYNEQFF. The full variable domain, rest sourced from reference TRBV2 and TRBJ2-1, is EPEVTQTPSHQVTQMGQEVILRCVPISNHLYFYWYRQILGQKVEFLVSFYNNEISEKSEIFDDQFSVERPDGSNFTLKIRSTKLEDSAMYFCASSGGTGSYNEQFFGPGTRLTVL.

The sample holds many counts of this clonotype. The chain recombines TRBV4-2 with TRBJ2-7, with 7 positions matching TRBD1. CDR1 is LGHNA, CDR2 YNFKEQ, per germline. This CDR3 has 14 amino acids. The J segment lost 3 bases and the V segment lost 1 base, leaving 3 bases of the junction unmatched. The CDR3 nucleotides read TGTGCCAGCAGCCAAGGGCAGGGGGACTACGAGCAGTACTTC. Its translation is CASSQGQGDYEQYF.

The rearrangement links TRBV5-1 to TRBJ2-3; D remains unclear. CDR1 and CDR2 from the germline V gene are SGHRS and YFSETQ. Trimming removed 2 bases from V and 3 bases from J, with 16 bases in between. The CDR3 covers 16 residues. The CDR3 bases are TGCGCCAGCAGCTTCGGTGGCGTTAGCAGAACAGATACGCAGTATTTT. It codes for CASSFGGVSRTDTQYF. Variable domain in full (rest from reference TRBV5-1 and TRBJ2-3): KAGVTQTPRYLIKTRGQQVTLSCSPISGHRSVSWYQQTPGQGLQFLFEYFSETQRNKGNFPGRFSGRQFSNSRSEMNVSTLELGDSALYLCASSFGGVSRTDTQYFGPGTRLTVL.

This clonotype was recorded a few times. This chain connects TRBV7-2 to TRBJ2-3; D perhaps matches TRBD1 (6 bases). Trimming took off 5 bases at V and 0 bases at J, with 12 bases between the two ends. The CDR3 contains 15 residues. The germline CDR1 and CDR2 sequences are SGHTA and FQGNSA. The CDR3 here is CASSPGQFSTDTQYF. In DNA, the CDR3 is TGTGCCAGCAGCCCCGGACAGTTTAGCACAGATACGCAGTATTTT.

V usage is TRBV20-1 and J usage is TRBJ2-7, with D hard to call. Germline CDR1 is DFQATT and CDR2 is SNEGSKA (reference sequence). V gave up 6 bases and J gave up 0 bases, with 12 bases separating them. CDR3 size: 13 residues. The CDR3 DNA sequence: TGCAGTGCGCACCCGGCGAGCTCCTACGAGCAGTACTTC. Translation: CSAHPASSYEQYF.

This clonotype was observed a handful of times. The chain joins TRBV7-6 to TRBJ2-7, with 8 bases that match TRBD1. Germline V gene lookup returns CDR1 SGHVS and CDR2 FNYEAQ. V shed 2 bases, J shed 3 bases, and the junction held 6 bases outside the gene matches. The CDR3 runs 15 residues. The CDR3 DNA sequence: TGTGCCAGCAGCTTACCCGGGACAGGACTCTACGAGCAGTACTTC. Protein sequence: CASSLPGTGLYEQYF.

This clonotype appeared a few times. The gene calls are TRBV12-3 or TRBV12-4 and TRBJ2-7; D gene uncertain. With 1 base removed from V and 6 bases from J, the gap between germline ends came to 13 bases. The CDR3 sequence is 14 residues long. The CDR3 here is CASSLVKSPLEQYF. The CDR3 bases are TGTGCCAGCAGTTTAGTCAAGAGCCCCCTCGAGCAGTACTTC.

Here the CDR3 reads CASNTGTGGAGELFF. Written as DNA, the CDR3 is TGTGCCAGCAACACCGGGACAGGCGGTGCCGGGGAGCTGTTTTTT. The rearrangement joins TRBV28 to TRBJ2-2; 8 nucleotides align to TRBD1. The V segment lost 7 bases and the J segment 6 bases; nucleotides outside the gene matches: 10. Germline assignment: CDR1 MDHEN and CDR2 SYDVKM. The CDR3 is made up of 15 amino acids.

A few counts support this clonotype. The chain joins TRBV6-1 to TRBJ1-5; possible D gene TRBD1, 5 bases. CDR3 length: 17 residues. V shed 4 bases and J shed 6 bases, with 22 bases lying between them. Germline CDR1 reads MNHNS; CDR2 reads SASEGT. The CDR3 region has the DNA TGTGCCAGCAGTGGTTACGTCTCGGGGGGGATAGGTCAGCCCCAGCATTTT. It encodes CASSGYVSGGIGQPQHF.

V usage is TRBV24-1 and J usage is TRBJ2-7; D gene unclear. Germline V lookup: CDR1 KGHDR, CDR2 SFDVKD. V lost 3 bases, J lost 5 bases, and 16 bases lay in between. The CDR3 spans 15 residues. The CDR3 loop is CATSDPTVGSHEQYF. CDR3 coding DNA: TGTGCCACCAGTGATCCCACCGTGGGCAGCCACGAGCAGTACTTC.

This clonotype was seen a handful of times. The V gene is TRBV20-1, the J gene TRBJ2-1; D is unresolved. Trimming removed 6 bases from V and 2 bases from J, with 14 bases in between. Per germline, CDR1 DFQATT and CDR2 SNEGSKA (reference sequence). The CDR3 runs to 14 residues. The CDR3 sequence: CSASDDRAYNEQFF. CDR3 bases: TGCAGTGCGTCGGACGATCGAGCCTACAATGAGCAGTTCTTC.

The V and J genes are TRBV20-1 and TRBJ1-2; TRBD1 is a possible D gene (5 bases). Germline-derived CDR1 and CDR2 are DFQATT and SNEGSKA (reference sequence). V lost 5 bases to trimming and J lost 4 bases, with 14 bases between them. This CDR3 spans 13 amino acids. The CDR3 loop is CSALPRDLYGYTF. The CDR3 coding sequence is TGCAGTGCTCTCCCCAGGGACCTCTATGGCTACACCTTC.

This clonotype was recorded many times. The chain is built from TRBV12-3 or TRBV12-4 and TRBJ1-5; TRBD1 aligns across 8 bases. V dropped 1 base and J dropped 4; count of bases not matched to a gene: 0. The CDR3 extends over 14 amino acids. For the CDR3, the DNA is TGTGCCAGCAGTTTAGGACAGGGGAATCAGCCCCAGCATTTT. This codes for CASSLGQGNQPQHF.

This sequence joins TRBV4-2 and TRBJ1-5; a possible D gene is TRBD1 (5 bases). Germline V gives CDR1 LGHNA, CDR2 YNFKEQ. The CDR3 runs to 13 residues. V lost 0 bases, J lost 6 bases, and 6 bases lay in between. The CDR3 bases are TGTGCCAGCAGCCAAGATGGGGGTCAGCCCCAGCATTTT. This codes for CASSQDGGQPQHF.

The table lists this clonotype with a few counts. DNA for the CDR3: TGTGCCAGCAGTTATGGACAGGGGGCGCGAGACTATGGCTACACCTTC. It yields the protein CASSYGQGARDYGYTF. J is TRBJ1-2 and V is TRBV12-3 or TRBV12-4; TRBD1 aligns across 11 bases. V lost 4 bases and J lost 3; bases outside the gene matches: 7. The CDR3 extends over 16 amino acids.